This TCR beta chain was identified in a study of cytomegalovirus exposure and HLA in healthy donors. At the level of the study: Earlier, almost 120 million unique TCR beta sequences were recovered from approximately 180 million T cells by an analysis. Study-wide points: What was likely a sequencing artifact was a cluster of highly shared sequence variants. TCR beta V- and J-gene trimming was later associated with a missense DCLRE1C variant. Later analysis found that TCR beta chains associated with HLA were more clonally expanded than other, equally common chains.

In the PCR, 60 Vbeta and 13 Jbeta primers were used. Repertoires were generated with immunoSEQ multiplex PCR, while TCRdb's copy carries only in-frame clones and drops some. Its table lists some 84,000 clones. Per the germline V gene, CDR1 is LGHNA and CDR2 is YNFKEQ. This CDR3 comprises 18 residues. V was clipped by 0 bases and J by 4 bases, with 16 bases between them. Turning to this clone: The antigen is unknown.

The chain is built from TRBV4-2 and TRBJ2-6, with D uncertain. Specimen: PBMCs. The sequence was collected from a man aged 50 to 59 in good health and CMV-seronegative. The CDR3 DNA follows: TGTGCCAGCAGCCAAGAACGGCCGAGAGGAACCGGGGCCAACGTCCTGACTTTC. This sequence encodes CASSQERPRGTGANVLTF.